The 23 T cell receptor beta chains below all came from one sample that was sequenced in a study of control samples from healthy donors and cancer patients. Method: immunoSEQ multiplex PCR; TCRdb's copy keeps in-frame clones and lacks some. This sample carries hundreds of thousands of clones, over 75% of them seen once, and the ten largest clones take approximately 12%. What was sequenced was PBMCs. These receptors all stem from a woman aged 55-70 years with lung cancer.

The chain combines TRBV13 with TRBJ2-5, with TRBD1 matching over 9 bases. Per the germline V gene, CDR1 is PRHDT and CDR2 is FYEKMQ (reference sequence). The CDR3 spans 12 residues. Trimming cost V 6 bases and J 4 bases; bases outside gene matches: 0. CDR3 sequence (DNA): TGTGCCAGCAGGGGACAGGGAGAGACCCAGTACTTC. This translates into CASRGQGETQYF.

This clone was seen a few times. This chain joins TRBV9 and TRBJ1-2, with D perhaps matching TRBD1 (5 bases). Trimming pared 0 bases from V and 2 bases from J, leaving 17 bases between. The V gene's germline CDR1 is SGDLS and CDR2 YYNGEE. The CDR3 has 17 amino acids. CDR3 DNA sequence: TGTGCCAGCAGCGTAGAATTTGGGACCGCCGTGAACTATGGCTACACCTTC. Residues: CASSVEFGTAVNYGYTF.

The chain carries TRBV6-2 or TRBV6-3 and TRBJ1-1; 9 nucleotides match TRBD1. Trimming cost V 6 bases and J 8 bases; bases outside gene matches: 13. The length of the CDR3 is 15 residues. Germline V gene data show CDR1 as MNHEY and CDR2 as SVGEGT. The CDR3 coding sequence is TGTGCCAGCAGCCCCCCGGGACAGGGTGGTTTGGAAGCTTTCTTT. Its protein product is CASSPPGQGGLEAFF.

This clone was picked up one time. The rearrangement joins TRBV11-1 to TRBJ2-3; D not resolved. Trimming took 2 bases from V and 5 from J, leaving 2 bases between them. This CDR3 spans 11 amino acids. In germline, CDR1 is SGHAT, CDR2 FQDESV (reference sequence). This CDR3 reads CASSLRDTQYF. DNA for the CDR3: TGTGCCAGCAGCTTACGAGATACGCAGTATTTT.

The V call is TRBV10-1, the J call TRBJ1-2; D unresolved. V was cut by 5 bases and J by 5 bases, with 15 bases left in between. Germline lookup yields CDR1 WNHNN and CDR2 SYGVQD (reference sequence). The CDR3 spans 14 residues. CDR3 sequence (DNA): TGCGCCAGCAGTCCGACAACGATCAAATATGGCTACACCTTC. Translation: CASSPTTIKYGYTF.

The V and J genes are TRBV19 and TRBJ2-7, with D tentatively TRBD1 (5 bases). Germline V gene lookup returns CDR1 LNHDA and CDR2 SQIVND (reference sequence). Trimming shortened V by 3 bases and J by 4 bases, and 10 bases separated the two germline ends. The CDR3 sequence is 13 residues long. The CDR3 protein is CASSIGHPYEQYF. CDR3 DNA sequence: TGTGCCAGTAGTATCGGACATCCTTACGAGCAGTACTTC.

This clone has just a few counts. The genes are TRBV30 and TRBJ2-2, with 13 bases fitting TRBD2. V shed 0 bases and J 3 bases; nucleotides not matched to a gene: 1. The CDR3 spans 16 residues. CDR1 and CDR2 (germline): GTSNPN, SVGIG (reference sequence). As DNA, the CDR3 is TGTGCCTGGAGTGTACTAGCGGGAGGGTACACCGGGGAGCTGTTTTTT. Its translation: CAWSVLAGGYTGELFF. The full variable domain, in which reference TRBV30 and TRBJ2-2 provide the parts outside the CDR3, is SQTIHQWPATLVQPVGSPLSLECTVEGTSNPNLYWYRQAAGRGLQLLFYSVGIGQISSEVPQNLSASRPQDRQFILSSKKLLLSDSGFYLCAWSVLAGGYTGELFFGEGSRLTVL.

The chain couples TRBV3-1 (or the pseudogene TRBV3-2) to TRBJ1-1; possible D gene TRBD1, 6 bases. With 4 bases removed from V and 5 bases from J, the gap between germline ends came to 14 bases. This CDR3 is built from 14 residues. Germline CDR1 and CDR2: LGHDT and YNNKEL (reference sequence). CDR3 DNA sequence: TGTGCCAGCAGCCCCCCGGACAGAGTTACTGAAGCTTTCTTT. Translating it yields CASSPPDRVTEAFF.

This chain links TRBV7-3 with TRBJ2-7; 9 bases line up with TRBD2. Trimming removed 4 bases from V and 4 bases from J; junction bases left unmatched: 8. The CDR3 is 15 amino acids. CDR1 and CDR2 from the germline V gene are SGHTA and FQGTGA. In nucleotides, the CDR3 is TGTGCCAGCAGCTCGCTAGCGGGACGGGGTTACGAGCAGTACTTC. Translating gives CASSSLAGRGYEQYF.

The gene calls are TRBV2 and TRBJ1-1; D might be TRBD1 (6 bases). V was shortened by 5 bases and J by 8 bases, with 12 bases between the two germline ends. The CDR3 consists of 12 residues. The germline V gene has CDR1 SNHLY and CDR2 FYNNEI. CDR3 sequence reads: CASSRGTPEAFF. CDR3 in DNA: TGTGCCAGCAGTCGCGGGACACCCGAAGCTTTCTTT. The variable domain in full, with the rest retrieved from reference TRBV2 and TRBJ1-1, is EPEVTQTPSHQVTQMGQEVILRCVPISNHLYFYWYRQILGQKVEFLVSFYNNEISEKSEIFDDQFSVERPDGSNFTLKIRSTKLEDSAMYFCASSRGTPEAFFGQGTRLTVV.

V is TRBV5-1 and J is TRBJ2-2; D not resolved. V was pared by 0 bases and J by 1 base, with 7 bases between. The germline V gene encodes CDR1 SGHRS and CDR2 YFSETQ. The CDR3 runs to 15 residues. As DNA, the CDR3 is TGCGCCAGCAGCTTGGTTGGGGTGAACACCGGGGAGCTGTTTTTT. Protein sequence: CASSLVGVNTGELFF.

This clone was counted between two and nine times. This chain connects TRBV5-1 to TRBJ2-7; TRBD2 might be the D (6 bases). V lost 1 base and J lost 4, with 15 bases in between. Germline CDR1 reads SGHRS; CDR2 reads YFSETQ. The CDR3 sequence is 15 residues long. The CDR3 region has the DNA TGCGCCAGCAGCTTGCCCCGAGCGGGCGATTACGAGCAGTACTTC. This translates into CASSLPRAGDYEQYF.

With respect to this clone: Germline is not matched at one junction end, which may reflect a read error. The chain links TRBV5-5 to TRBJ1-1, with 7 bases that match TRBD1. Germline V lookup: CDR1 SGHKS, CDR2 YYEKEE (reference sequence). The CDR3 is 14 residues long. The CDR3 loop reads CARSWGAGGTEAFF. The CDR3 bases are TGTGCCCGCAGCTGGGGGGCAGGGGGGACTGAAGCTTTCTTT.

This clone appeared once. This chain uses TRBV7-2 with TRBJ2-7, with 7 bases that match TRBD1. CDR1 is SGHTA, CDR2 FQGNSA, per germline. V was pared by 6 bases and J by 4 bases, with 3 bases of the junction left unmatched. The CDR3 runs 12 residues. The chain's CDR3 is CASRGTVYEQYF. CDR3 coding DNA: TGTGCCAGCAGGGGGACAGTTTACGAGCAGTACTTC.

This clone was seen a handful of times. This sample also contains other DNA sequences that code for the same CDR3. The rearrangement joins TRBV12-3 or TRBV12-4 to TRBJ2-5; tentative D call: TRBD1 (5 bases). This CDR3 has 13 residues. The germline V and J ends were trimmed by 2 bases and 2 bases, with 6 bases remaining between them. The CDR3 here is CASSLRGQETQYF. Here the CDR3 DNA reads TGTGCCAGCAGTTTAAGGGGACAAGAGACCCAGTACTTC.

J is TRBJ2-7 and V is TRBV19; the D gene is possibly TRBD1 (6 bases). V was pared by 5 bases and J by 6 bases, with 23 bases between. Germline V lookup: CDR1 LNHDA, CDR2 SQIVND (reference sequence). The CDR3 contains 16 residues. CDR3 amino acids: CASSPGQSSSFSEQYF. CDR3 nucleotides: TGTGCCAGTAGTCCTGGACAGTCGTCGTCCTTTAGCGAGCAGTACTTC.

This chain links TRBV3-1 (or the pseudogene TRBV3-2) with TRBJ1-5; no clear D. Per germline, CDR1 LGHDT and CDR2 YNNKEL (reference sequence). The CDR3 length is 14 residues. V gave up 1 base and J gave up 10 bases, with 14 bases separating them. The CDR3, as DNA: TGTGCCAGCAGCCAAGCCGGGTTGGAAATACCCCAGCATTTT. Protein product: CASSQAGLEIPQHF.

This sequence joins TRBV6-5 and TRBJ1-1; 7 nucleotides line up with TRBD1. V dropped 8 bases and J dropped 5; count of bases not matched to a gene: 11. This CDR3 has 14 residues. Germline CDR1 is MNHEY and CDR2 is SVGAGI. As DNA, the CDR3 is TGTGCCAGCCGCGGGAACAGGGGTAGGACTGAAGCTTTCTTT. It translates to CASRGNRGRTEAFF.

The genes are TRBV30 and TRBJ2-1; 10 nucleotides align to TRBD2. Germline CDR1 and CDR2: GTSNPN and SVGIG (reference sequence). V trimming: 5 bases; J trimming: 15 bases; junction bases outside the gene matches: 16. This CDR3 region has 14 residues. The CDR3 spells CAWATGLAGEIAFF. The DNA of the CDR3 is TGTGCCTGGGCTACGGGGCTAGCGGGAGAGATAGCGTTCTTC.

This clone appeared a few times. The chain combines TRBV29-1 with TRBJ2-5, with TRBD1 as a possible D gene (5 bases). The CDR3 runs to 13 residues. CDR1 SQVTM and CDR2 ANQGSEA come from the germline V gene. V dropped 3 bases and J dropped 2 bases, with 10 bases sitting between them. In DNA, the CDR3 is TGCAGCGTTGACGTATCAGGGCAAGAGACCCAGTACTTC. Protein sequence: CSVDVSGQETQYF.

The V call is TRBV2, the J call TRBJ1-4, with TRBD1 identical over 11 bases. This CDR3 region has 15 residues. Trimming cost V 8 bases and J 8 bases; bases outside gene matches: 10. Germline loops: CDR1 SNHLY, CDR2 FYNNEI. CDR3 amino acids: CASRTGGALGEKLFF. The CDR3, as DNA: TGTGCCAGCCGGACAGGGGGCGCGTTGGGGGAAAAACTGTTTTTT.

As concerns this clone: Additional DNA sequences in this sample encode the identical CDR3. This chain connects TRBV3-1 (or the pseudogene TRBV3-2) to TRBJ2-4; the D call may be TRBD1 or TRBD2 (6 bases each). The CDR3 sequence is 15 residues long. Germline CDR1 and CDR2: LGHDT and YNNKEL (reference sequence). Trimming cost V 3 bases and J 0 bases, with 9 bases left between them. CDR3 protein: CASSQGGLAKNIQYF. The CDR3 nucleotides are TGTGCCAGCAGCCAGGGGGGCCTAGCCAAAAACATTCAGTACTTC.

J is TRBJ2-5 and V is TRBV5-1; 13 nucleotides align to TRBD2. The germline V gene encodes CDR1 SGHRS and CDR2 YFSETQ. V lost 4 bases and J lost 1; bases outside the gene matches: 4. The CDR3 runs to 16 residues. The CDR3: CASSPGTSGAQETQYF. The CDR3 DNA is TGCGCCAGCAGCCCGGGGACTAGCGGGGCCCAAGAGACCCAGTACTTC.